This T cell receptor (beta chain) originates from a study of Graves' ophthalmopathy and Graves' hyperthyroidism (dated by TCRdb to the late 2010s). Looking at the study overall: Stable hyperthyroidism was defined as no progression to ophthalmopathy within 18 months of follow-up. In six or seven hyperthyroidism patients, the T-cell repertoires found in thyroid tissue were compared with those found in blood. In total, 120 to 150 blood samples were TCR-sequenced: approximately 42 ophthalmopathy, over 70 hyperthyroidism and approximately 17 hyperthyroidism-to-ophthalmopathy patients. To explore V-J signatures distinguishing ophthalmopathy from hyperthyroidism, a discovery set of 100 patients (43 ophthalmopathy, roughly 56 stable hyperthyroidism) was enrolled. For independent validation, a separate cohort was made up of fewer than 20 hyperthyroidism patients plus 17 patients who later progressed from hyperthyroidism to ophthalmopathy. After sampling, hyperthyroidism patients received methimazole starting at 30 mg daily, and ophthalmopathy patients received high-dose intravenous methylprednisolone. TCR beta repertoire signatures were used to distinguish Graves' ophthalmopathy from Graves' hyperthyroidism and to predict progression to ophthalmopathy. General findings and caveats noted by the study authors: No statistical method was used to predetermine the sample size, and group allocation was not hidden from the investigators. Among expanded thyroid clonotypes with frequency above 0.001, most also showed up in blood, which suggests that blood repertoires may reflect the thyroid immune response. In validation, the model predicted ophthalmopathy progression with about 64% sensitivity and around 72% specificity; roughly 12 predicted patients were CT-confirmed with GO in a median of about 7.1 months. The 13-signature model separated ophthalmopathy from stable hyperthyroidism with approximately 90% sensitivity and about 81% specificity in cross-validation, and 80%/75% in the test set.

This clonotype is a singleton in its sample. Its recognized antigen is unknown. No base qualities exist here, and no much larger clone lies one base off it. Evidence from a single read is weak. The hyperthyroidism patients were 18 to 65 years old and newly diagnosed, with a disease duration of less than 2 months. Patients were excluded if they had other autoimmune diseases, uncontrolled infections, pregnancy or lactation. Diagnosis relied on clinical symptoms, serum thyroxine, TRAb, thyroid ultrasound and orbital computed tomography. Trizol reagent was used to extract the total RNA, and its quality was then checked on an Agilent 2100 Bioanalyzer. TCR beta CDR3 regions were amplified from RNA transcripts for repertoire sequencing. The first round of RT-PCR was done with HTBI primers and the Qiagen OneStep RT-PCR kit, and was followed by a second round of multiplex PCR, then size selection and purification. Libraries were sequenced on an Illumina HiSeq2000 using paired-end 100 bp reads. In the authors' own workflow: Reads were processed with SOAPnuke, discarding reads with adapters, uncalled bases, mean Phred below 15, or no exact constant-primer or identifier match. High-quality paired reads were merged with COPE v1.2.5. Each unique nucleotide sequence was treated as a clonotype, and MiTCR v1.1 was used to align the clonotypes to the IMGT TRB V, D and J references. Only V-J combinations with frequency above 0.0001 were analysed, covering about 99% of repertoires. A TCR clonal expansion and chaos score per V-J combination was defined as the ratio of F50 clonal expansion to chaos observed in the TCRdist matrix. Welch's t-statistics and random forest were used to reduce features to about 13 V-J combinations, which were fed into a naive Bayes classifier. Thyroid-blood repertoire similarity was quantified with the Morisita-Horn index. The raw public data were reprocessed by TCRdb itself: fastp quality trimming at Q25, MiXCR clonotype calling, in-frame beta chains only. Every CDR3 protein is listed once, alongside the most common genes and DNA of its rows. TCRdb, rather than the study authors, made the V and J calls. Within this sample are about 1.1 million distinct CDR3 sequences, with 36% of them counted one time only. The ten biggest clones cover over 8.5% of the sample.

The clonotype comes from an adult man with Graves' hyperthyroidism. Specimen: peripheral blood or thyroid tissue (not recorded which).

The CDR3 has the sequence CASSSFRGKATEAFF. The DNA sequence follows: TGTGCCAGCAGTTCCTTCAGGGGGAAGGCCACTGAAGCTTTCTTT. The chain employs TRBV6-2 or TRBV6-3 and TRBJ1-1; 7 central nucleotides agree with TRBD1. The germline V gene encodes CDR1 MNHEY and CDR2 SVGEGT. The CDR3, cysteine through phenylalanine, is 15 amino acids long. The DNA shown is the 45-base CDR3, in frame from base 1. Trimmed from V: 4 bases; trimmed from J: 4 bases; junction bases lacking a gene match: 9.